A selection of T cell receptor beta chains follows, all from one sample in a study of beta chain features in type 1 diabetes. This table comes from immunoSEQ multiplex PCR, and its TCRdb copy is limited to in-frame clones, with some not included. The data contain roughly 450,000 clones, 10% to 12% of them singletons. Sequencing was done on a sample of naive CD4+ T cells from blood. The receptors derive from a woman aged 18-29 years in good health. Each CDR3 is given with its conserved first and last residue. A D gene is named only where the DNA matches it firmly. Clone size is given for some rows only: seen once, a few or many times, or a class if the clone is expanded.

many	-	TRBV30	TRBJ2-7	TGTGCCTGGAGTGTACCGCCGGGATACGAGCAGTACTTC	CAWSVPPGYEQYF
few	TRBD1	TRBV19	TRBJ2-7	TGTGCCAGTAGTATCGGACAGGACTACGAGCAGTACTTC	CASSIGQDYEQYF
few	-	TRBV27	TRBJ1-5	TGTGCCAGCAGTCAAATCCCACCGACTGTTTATAGCAATCAGCCCCAGCATTTT	CASSQIPPTVYSNQPQHF
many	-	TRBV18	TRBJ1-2	TGTGCCAGCTCACCACTTGGGACAAGTGGTGGCTACACCTTC	CASSPLGTSGGYTF
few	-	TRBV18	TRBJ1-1	TGTGCCAGCTCAATGACAGAGAACACTGAAGCTTTCTTT	CASSMTENTEAFF
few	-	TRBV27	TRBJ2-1	TGTGCCAGCAAAACTGGAGGGCGCAATGAGCAGTTCTTC	CASKTGGRNEQFF
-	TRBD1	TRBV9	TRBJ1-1	TGTGCCAGCAGCGCCGGGACAGGGAGAGGGAACACTGAAGCTTTCTTT	CASSAGTGRGNTEAFF
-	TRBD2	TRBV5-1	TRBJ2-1	TGCGCCAGCAGCTTGACCGGGACTAGCGGATTCGATGAGCAGTTCTTC	CASSLTGTSGFDEQFF
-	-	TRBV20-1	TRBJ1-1	TGCAGTGCAGACCTACACACTGAAGCTTTCTTT	CSADLHTEAFF
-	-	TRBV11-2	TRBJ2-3	TGTGCCAGCAGCTTAGTGTCTAGCGGCACAGATACGCAGTATTTT	CASSLVSSGTDTQYF
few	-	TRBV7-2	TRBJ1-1	TGTGCCAGCAGCTTGCAGGGTAGTGACACTGAAGCTTTCTTT	CASSLQGSDTEAFF
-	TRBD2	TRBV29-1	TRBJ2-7	TGCAGCGTTGCCGGACTAGCGGTCCCAGGGGAGGAGCAGTACTTC	CSVAGLAVPGEEQYF
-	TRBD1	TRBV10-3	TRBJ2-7	TGTGCCATCAGCCCGGGACAGAACTCCTACGAGCAGTACTTC	CAISPGQNSYEQYF
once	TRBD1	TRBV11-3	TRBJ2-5	TGTGCCAGCAGCCTAGGCCTACCGGGACAGAGTACGGAGACCCAGTACTTC	CASSLGLPGQSTETQYF
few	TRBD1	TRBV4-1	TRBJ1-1	TGCGCCAGCAGCCAAGTAAACAGGGGTGCCATGAACACTGAAGCTTTCTTT	CASSQVNRGAMNTEAFF
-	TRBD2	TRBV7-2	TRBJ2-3	TGTGCCAGCAGCCCCTTCGCGGGAGGCTTGACAGATACGCAGTATTTT	CASSPFAGGLTDTQYF
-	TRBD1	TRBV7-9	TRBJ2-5	TGTGCCAGCAGCTTACGCCAGGGGGAAGAGACCCAGTACTTC	CASSLRQGEETQYF
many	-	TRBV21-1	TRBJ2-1	TGTGCCAGGGATTGCGGGAGGCACAATGAGCAGTTCTTC	CARDCGRHNEQFF
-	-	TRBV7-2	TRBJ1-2	TGTGCCAGCAGCGTCGGACTACGGGGGAACTATGGCTACACCTTC	CASSVGLRGNYGYTF
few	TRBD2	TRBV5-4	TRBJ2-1	TGTGCCACGCGGGGGGAGTCCTACACGGATGAGCAGTTCTTC	CATRGESYTDEQFF
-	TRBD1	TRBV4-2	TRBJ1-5	TGTGCCAGCAGCCAAGTTGGGTCAACAGGGGTAGGGAGGGACAATCAGCCCCAGCATTTT	CASSQVGSTGVGRDNQPQHF
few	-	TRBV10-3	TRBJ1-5	TGTGCCATCAGGGGGGACTTCAGTCAGCCCCAGCATTTT	CAIRGDFSQPQHF
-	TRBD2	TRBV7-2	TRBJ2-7	TGTGCCAGCAGCTTAACTAGCGGGAGCTACGAGCAGTACTTC	CASSLTSGSYEQYF
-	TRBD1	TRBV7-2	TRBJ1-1	TGTGCCAGCAGCGTGGACAGGGAAACTGAAGCTTTCTTT	CASSVDRETEAFF
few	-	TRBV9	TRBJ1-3	TGTGCCAGCAGCGCGCAGGGATACCGGCTCTCTGGAAACACCATATATTTT	CASSAQGYRLSGNTIYF
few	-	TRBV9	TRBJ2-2	TGTGCCAGCAGCGAGAGGGCGGGCACCGGGGAGCTGTTTTTT	CASSERAGTGELFF
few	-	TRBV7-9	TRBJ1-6	TGTGCCAGCAGCTCCGGACCTGGCTGGGATTCACCCCTCCACTTT	CASSSGPGWDSPLHF